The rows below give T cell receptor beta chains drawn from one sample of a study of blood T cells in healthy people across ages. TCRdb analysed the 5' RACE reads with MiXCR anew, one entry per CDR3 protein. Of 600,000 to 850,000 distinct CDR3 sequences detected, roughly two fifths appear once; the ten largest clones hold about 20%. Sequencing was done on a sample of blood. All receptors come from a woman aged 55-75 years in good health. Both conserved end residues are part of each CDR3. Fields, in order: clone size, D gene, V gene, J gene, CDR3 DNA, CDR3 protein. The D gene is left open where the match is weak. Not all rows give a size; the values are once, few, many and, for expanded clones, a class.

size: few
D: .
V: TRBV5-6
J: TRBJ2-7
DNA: TGTGCCAGCAGTATGAACTACGAGCAGTACTTC
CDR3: CASSMNYEQYF

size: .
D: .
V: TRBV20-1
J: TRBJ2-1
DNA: TGCAGTGCTAGTAAAGACGGCGGGCCCGACAATGAGCAGTTCTTC
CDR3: CSASKDGGPDNEQFF

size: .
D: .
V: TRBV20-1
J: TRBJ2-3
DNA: TGCAGTGCTAGAGATCAGTCTAGCTACACAGATACGCAGTATTTT
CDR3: CSARDQSSYTDTQYF

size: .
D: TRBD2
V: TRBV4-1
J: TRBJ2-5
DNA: TGCGCCAGCAGCCCCCGGGGACTAGCGGGAGTTGAGACCCAGTACTTC
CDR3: CASSPRGLAGVETQYF

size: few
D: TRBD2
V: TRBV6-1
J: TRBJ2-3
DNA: TGTGCCAGCAGCCCATCGGGACTAGGAGGCCCTACTAGCACAGATACGCAGTATTTT
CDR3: CASSPSGLGGPTSTDTQYF

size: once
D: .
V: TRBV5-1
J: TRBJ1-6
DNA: TGCGCCAGTTCGCAGGGAGAACGTAATTCACCCCTCCACTTT
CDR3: CASSQGERNSPLHF

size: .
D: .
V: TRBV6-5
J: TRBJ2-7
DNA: TGTGCCGGTAAATCCCCGGGACAAGTTTCCGAGCAGTACTTC
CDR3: CAGKSPGQVSEQYF

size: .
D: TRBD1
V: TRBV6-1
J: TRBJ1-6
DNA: TGTGCCAGCACCCTCGGGTCCGGGACAGGAAATTCACCCCTCCACTTT
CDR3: CASTLGSGTGNSPLHF

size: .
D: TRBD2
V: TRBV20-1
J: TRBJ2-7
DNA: TGCAGTGCCCTCGGACTAGTGGCCTACGAGCAGTACTTC
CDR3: CSALGLVAYEQYF

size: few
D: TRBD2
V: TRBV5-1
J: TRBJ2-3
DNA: TGCGCCAGCAGCTTGAGCGGGGGGGCTCGCACAGATACGCAGTATTTT
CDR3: CASSLSGGARTDTQYF

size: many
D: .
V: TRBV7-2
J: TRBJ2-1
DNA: TGTGCCAGCATGCAGTACAATGAGCAGTTCTTC
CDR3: CASMQYNEQFF

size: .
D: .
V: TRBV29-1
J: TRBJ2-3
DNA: TGCAGCGTTGTTGTGGCAGGGAGACTCACAGATATGCAGTATTTT
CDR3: CSVVVAGRLTDMQYF

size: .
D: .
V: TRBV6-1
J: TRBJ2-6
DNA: TGTGCCAGCAGGGCAGGGCCCGGGGCCAACGTCCTGACTTTC
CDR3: CASRAGPGANVLTF

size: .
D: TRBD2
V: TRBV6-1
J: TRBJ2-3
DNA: TGTGCCAGCAGTGAGGGGACTAGCGGGGGCTTAGGTACGCAGTATTTT
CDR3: CASSEGTSGGLGTQYF

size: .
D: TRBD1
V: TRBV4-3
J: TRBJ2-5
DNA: TGCGCCAGCAGCCAACAGACAGGGGGCGGAGAGACCCAGTACTTC
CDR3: CASSQQTGGGETQYF